These 9 T cell receptor beta chains came from one sample sequenced in a study of PD-1 blockade in classical Hodgkin lymphoma. Time point specified: cycle 4 day 1 (C4D1), after around six weeks of nivolumab. Patients all relapsed after autologous stem cell transplantation, and there was variation in brentuximab vedotin exposure. Only in-frame clones appear in the TCRdb table, and some are missing; sequencing was by immunoSEQ multiplex PCR. The sample shows roughly 19,000 clones, roughly three quarters of them seen only once. This specimen was peripheral blood mononuclear cells (PBMCs), taken before the fourth cycle of nivolumab. The receptors stem from a human donor with classical Hodgkin lymphoma.

The CDR3 DNA follows: TGTGCCAGCAGCGCAACGCGCTGGGGCCGGGAGACCCAGTACTTC. Translated, it gives CASSATRWGRETQYF. The J gene is TRBJ2-5, the V gene TRBV2; TRBD1 might be the D (5 bases). CDR3 length: 15 amino acids. Germline V gene sequence: CDR1 SNHLY, CDR2 FYNNEI. V gave up 6 bases and J gave up 5 bases, with 19 bases separating them.

J is TRBJ1-5 and V is TRBV18, with D tentatively TRBD1 (5 bases). Germline CDR1 is KGHSH and CDR2 is LQKENI. V was pared by 3 bases and J by 4 bases, with 16 bases between. This CDR3 is 16 amino acids long. Written as DNA, the CDR3 is TGTGCCAGCTCACCGGGGCAGGGATGGGCAAATCAGCCCCAGCATTTT. Residues: CASSPGQGWANQPQHF.

The chain employs TRBV7-2 and TRBJ1-1; 7 nucleotides match TRBD1. The CDR3 consists of 17 residues. Germline CDR1 and CDR2: SGHTA and FQGNSA. Trimming removed 1 base from V and 4 bases from J; junction bases left unmatched: 12. This CDR3 is CASSLGGPGTVPTEAFF. CDR3 nucleotide sequence: TGTGCCAGCAGCTTAGGGGGGCCCGGGACAGTGCCCACTGAAGCTTTCTTT.

A note on this clone: The junction departs from the called germline gene at one end, perhaps through a read error. V usage is TRBV28 and J usage is TRBJ1-2; a weak D match, TRBD1 (5 bases). CDR3 length: 13 amino acids. CDR1 MDHEN and CDR2 SYDVKM come from the germline V gene. CDR3 sequence reads: CASSEYGDELFSF. The CDR3 coding sequence is TGTGCCAGCAGCGAATACGGGGACGAGCTTTTCTCCTTC.

This clone was detected only a few times. V gene TRBV7-2 combines with J gene TRBJ1-6, with D hard to call. With 6 bases removed from V and 7 bases from J, the gap between germline ends came to 16 bases. The CDR3 runs 15 residues. Germline loops: CDR1 SGHTA, CDR2 FQGNSA. In DNA, the CDR3 is TGTGCCAGCAGTCCAGGTAGCGGGAGAAATTCACCCCTCCACTTT. Translation gives CASSPGSGRNSPLHF.

The CDR3 protein is CASRSFSSYEQYV. CDR3 DNA: TGTGCCAGCAGGAGTTTCAGCTCCTACGAGCAGTACGTC. The chain joins TRBV6-5 to TRBJ2-7; D remains unclear. CDR1 is MNHEY and CDR2 is SVGAGI in the germline V gene. CDR3 length: 13 residues. Deletions cut 6 bases from V and 0 bases from J, with 9 bases between.

V gene TRBV18 combines with J gene TRBJ1-2; perhaps TRBD1 as D (6 bases). Trimming pared 3 bases from V and 0 bases from J, leaving 11 bases between. This CDR3 spans 15 amino acids. Per germline, CDR1 KGHSH and CDR2 LQKENI. The CDR3 nucleotides read TGTGCCAGCTCACCGACAGGCTTAGCTAACTATGGCTACACCTTC. It codes for CASSPTGLANYGYTF. The full variable domain, with the rest looked up from reference TRBV18 and TRBJ1-2, is NAGVMQNPRHLVRRRGQEARLRCSPMKGHSHVYWYRQLPEEGLKFMVYLQKENIIDESGMPKERFSAEFPKEGPSILRIQQVVRGDSAAYFCASSPTGLANYGYTFGSGTRLTVV.

Of note for this clone: A much larger clone differs by one base, so this may be a read error. Distinct nucleotide sequences in the sample also encode this CDR3. The V gene is TRBV9, the J gene TRBJ1-2; D unclear. Deletions cut 0 bases from V and 3 bases from J, with 6 bases between. The V gene's germline CDR1 is SGDLS and CDR2 YYNGEE. The CDR3 runs to 13 residues. The CDR3 DNA follows: TGTGCCAGCAGCGTAGGCCAGGACTATGGCTACACCTTC. It encodes CASSVGQDYGYTF.

The chain carries TRBV5-1 and TRBJ1-1, with 10 bases matching TRBD1. The CDR3 loop spans 14 amino acids. Germline CDR1 and CDR2: SGHRS and YFSETQ. With V trimmed by 4 bases and J by 4 bases, 4 bases remained unmatched. CDR3 region: CASSTGQGGTEAFF. CDR3 nucleotide sequence: TGCGCCAGCAGCACCGGACAGGGGGGCACTGAAGCTTTCTTT.